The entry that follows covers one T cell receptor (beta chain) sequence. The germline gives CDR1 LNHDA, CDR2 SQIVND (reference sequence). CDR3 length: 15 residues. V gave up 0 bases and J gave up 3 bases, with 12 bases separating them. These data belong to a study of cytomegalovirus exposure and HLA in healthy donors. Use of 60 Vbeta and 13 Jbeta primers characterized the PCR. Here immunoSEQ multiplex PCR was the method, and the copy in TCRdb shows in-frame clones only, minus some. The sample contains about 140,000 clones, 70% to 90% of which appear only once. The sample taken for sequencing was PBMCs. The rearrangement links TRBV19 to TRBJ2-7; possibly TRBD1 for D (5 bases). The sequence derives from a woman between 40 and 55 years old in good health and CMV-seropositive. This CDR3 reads CASSIDAAGNYEQYF. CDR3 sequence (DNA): TGTGCCAGTAGTATAGATGCGGCAGGGAACTACGAGCAGTACTTC.